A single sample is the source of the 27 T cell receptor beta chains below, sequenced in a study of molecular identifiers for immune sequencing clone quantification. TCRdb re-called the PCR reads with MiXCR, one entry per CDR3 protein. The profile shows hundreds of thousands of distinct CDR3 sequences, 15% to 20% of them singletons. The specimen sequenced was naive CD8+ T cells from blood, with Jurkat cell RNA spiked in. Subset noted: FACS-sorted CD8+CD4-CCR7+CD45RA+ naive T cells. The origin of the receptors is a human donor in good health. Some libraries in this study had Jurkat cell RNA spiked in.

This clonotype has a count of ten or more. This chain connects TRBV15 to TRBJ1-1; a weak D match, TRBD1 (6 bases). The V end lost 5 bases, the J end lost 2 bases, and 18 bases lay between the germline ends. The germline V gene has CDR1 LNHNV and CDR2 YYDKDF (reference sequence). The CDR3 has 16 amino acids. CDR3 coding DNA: TGTGCCACCAGCTGGACGTTCGGACAGCTAAACACTGAAGCTTTCTTT. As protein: CATSWTFGQLNTEAFF.

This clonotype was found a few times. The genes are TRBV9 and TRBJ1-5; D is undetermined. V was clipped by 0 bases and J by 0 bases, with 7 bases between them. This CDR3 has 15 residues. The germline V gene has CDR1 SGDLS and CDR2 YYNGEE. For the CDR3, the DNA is TGTGCCAGCAGCGTAGGTACCATTAGCAATCAGCCCCAGCATTTT. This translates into CASSVGTISNQPQHF.

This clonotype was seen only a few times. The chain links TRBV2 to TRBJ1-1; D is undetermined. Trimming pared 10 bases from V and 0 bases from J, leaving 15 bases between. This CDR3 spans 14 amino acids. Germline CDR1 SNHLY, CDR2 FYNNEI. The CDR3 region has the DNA TGTGCCACCCAGATTGGGGTAATGAACACTGAAGCTTTCTTT. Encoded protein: CATQIGVMNTEAFF.

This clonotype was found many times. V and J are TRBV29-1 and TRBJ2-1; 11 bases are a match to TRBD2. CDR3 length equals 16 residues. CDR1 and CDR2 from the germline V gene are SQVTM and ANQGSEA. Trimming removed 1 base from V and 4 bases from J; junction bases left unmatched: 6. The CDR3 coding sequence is TGCAGCGTTGAAGGTGCGACTAGCGGGAATTACAATGAGCAGTTCTTC. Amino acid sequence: CSVEGATSGNYNEQFF.

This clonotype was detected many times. The CDR3 region is CASSFGGGQPQHF. Here the CDR3 DNA reads TGTGCCAGCAGCTTTGGGGGTGGTCAGCCCCAGCATTTT. The chain carries TRBV5-6 and TRBJ1-5; possible D gene TRBD1, 5 bases. Trimming left V 2 bases short and J 6 bases short, with 9 bases between. Germline values: CDR1 SGHDT, CDR2 YYEEEE. This CDR3 is 13 amino acids long.

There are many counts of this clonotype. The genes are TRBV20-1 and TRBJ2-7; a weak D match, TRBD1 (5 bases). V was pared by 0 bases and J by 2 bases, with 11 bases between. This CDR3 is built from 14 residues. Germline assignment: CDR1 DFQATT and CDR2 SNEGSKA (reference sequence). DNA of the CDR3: TGCAGTGCTAGAGATCCGGCAGGGACCTACGAGCAGTACTTC. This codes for CSARDPAGTYEQYF.

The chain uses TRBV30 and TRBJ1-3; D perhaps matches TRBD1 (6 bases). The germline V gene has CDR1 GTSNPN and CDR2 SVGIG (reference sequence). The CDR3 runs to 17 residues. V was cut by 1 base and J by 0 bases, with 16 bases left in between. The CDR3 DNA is TGTGCCTGGAGTGAGCCCGACAGGTTCTACTCTGGAAACACCATATATTTT. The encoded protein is CAWSEPDRFYSGNTIYF.

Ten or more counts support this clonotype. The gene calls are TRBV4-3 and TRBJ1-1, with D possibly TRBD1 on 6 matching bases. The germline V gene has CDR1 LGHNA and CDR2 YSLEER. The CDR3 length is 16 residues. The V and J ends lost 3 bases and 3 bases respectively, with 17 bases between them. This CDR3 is CASSHKDSRPDTEAFF. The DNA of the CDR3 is TGCGCCAGCAGCCATAAGGACAGTCGACCGGACACTGAAGCTTTCTTT.

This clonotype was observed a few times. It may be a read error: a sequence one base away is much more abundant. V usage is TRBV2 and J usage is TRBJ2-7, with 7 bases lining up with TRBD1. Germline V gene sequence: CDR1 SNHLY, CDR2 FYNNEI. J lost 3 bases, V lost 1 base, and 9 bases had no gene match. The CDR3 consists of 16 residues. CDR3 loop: CASSEDGPRDSYEQYF. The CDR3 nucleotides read TGTGCCAGCAGTGAAGATGGTCCCCGGGACAGCTACGAGCAGTACTTC.

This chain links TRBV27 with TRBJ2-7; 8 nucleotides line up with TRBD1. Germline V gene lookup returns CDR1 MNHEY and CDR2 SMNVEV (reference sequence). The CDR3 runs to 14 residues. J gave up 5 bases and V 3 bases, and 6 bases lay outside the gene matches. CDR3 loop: CASSFAWTGNEQYF. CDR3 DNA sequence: TGTGCCAGCAGTTTCGCCTGGACAGGGAACGAGCAGTACTTC.

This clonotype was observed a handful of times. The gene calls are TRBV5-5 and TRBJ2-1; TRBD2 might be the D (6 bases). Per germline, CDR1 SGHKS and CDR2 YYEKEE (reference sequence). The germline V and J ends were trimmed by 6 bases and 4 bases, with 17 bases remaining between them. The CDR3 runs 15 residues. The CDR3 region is CASIPASGEYNEQFF. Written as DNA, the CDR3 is TGTGCCAGCATCCCCGCCTCGGGAGAATACAATGAGCAGTTCTTC.

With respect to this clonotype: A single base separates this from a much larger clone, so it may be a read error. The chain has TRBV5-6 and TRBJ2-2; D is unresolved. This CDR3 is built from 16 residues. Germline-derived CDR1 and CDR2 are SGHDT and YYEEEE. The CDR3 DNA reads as TGTGCCAGCAGCTTGTACGGCAGGACGAACGCCGGGGAGCTGTTTTTT. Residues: CASSLYGRTNAGELFF.

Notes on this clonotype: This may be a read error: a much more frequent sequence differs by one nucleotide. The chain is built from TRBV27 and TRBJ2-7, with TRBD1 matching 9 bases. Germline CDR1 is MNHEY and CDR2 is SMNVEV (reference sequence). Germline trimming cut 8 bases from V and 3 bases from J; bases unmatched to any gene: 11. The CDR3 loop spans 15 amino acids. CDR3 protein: CASGRGTGFYYEQYF. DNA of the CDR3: TGTGCCAGCGGCCGCGGGACAGGGTTCTACTACGAGCAGTACTTC.

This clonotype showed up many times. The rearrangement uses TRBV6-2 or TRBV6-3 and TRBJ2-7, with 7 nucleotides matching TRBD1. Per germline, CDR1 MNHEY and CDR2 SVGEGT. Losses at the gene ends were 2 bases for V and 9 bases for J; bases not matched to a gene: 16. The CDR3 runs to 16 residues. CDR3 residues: CASSYPPDRSPIGQYF. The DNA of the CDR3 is TGTGCCAGCAGTTACCCCCCGGACAGGTCACCCATCGGGCAGTACTTC.

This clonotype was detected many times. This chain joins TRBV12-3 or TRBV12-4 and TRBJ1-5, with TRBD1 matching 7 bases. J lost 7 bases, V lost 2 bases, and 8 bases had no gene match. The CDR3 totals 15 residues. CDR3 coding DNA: TGTGCCAGCAGTTTATCACGGCAGGGGGACCAGCCCCAGCATTTT. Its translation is CASSLSRQGDQPQHF.

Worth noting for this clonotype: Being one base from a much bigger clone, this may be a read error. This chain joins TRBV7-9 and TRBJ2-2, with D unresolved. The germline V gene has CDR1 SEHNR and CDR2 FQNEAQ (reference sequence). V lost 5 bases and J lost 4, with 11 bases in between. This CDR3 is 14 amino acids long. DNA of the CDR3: TGTGCCAGCAGCCCCCCAGGTCCCACCGGGGAGCTGTTTTTT. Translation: CASSPPGPTGELFF.

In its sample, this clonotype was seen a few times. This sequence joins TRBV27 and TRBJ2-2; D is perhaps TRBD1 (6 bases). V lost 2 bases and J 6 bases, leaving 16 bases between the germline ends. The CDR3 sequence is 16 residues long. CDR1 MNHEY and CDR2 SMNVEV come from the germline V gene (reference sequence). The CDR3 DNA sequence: TGTGCCAGCAGTTTAGGGGATTGGGACATCGCCGGGGAGCTGTTTTTT. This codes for CASSLGDWDIAGELFF.

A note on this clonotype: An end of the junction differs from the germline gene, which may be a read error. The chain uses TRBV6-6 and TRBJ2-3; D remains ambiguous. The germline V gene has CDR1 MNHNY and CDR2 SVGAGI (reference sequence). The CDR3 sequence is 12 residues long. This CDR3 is CAGSYQGDTQYF. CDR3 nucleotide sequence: TGTGCCGGCAGTTACCAAGGAGATACGCAGTATTTT.

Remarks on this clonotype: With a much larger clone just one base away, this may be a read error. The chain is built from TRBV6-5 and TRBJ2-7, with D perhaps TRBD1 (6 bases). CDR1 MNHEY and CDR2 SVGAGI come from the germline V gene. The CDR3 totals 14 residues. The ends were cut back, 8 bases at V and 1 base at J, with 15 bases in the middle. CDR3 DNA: TGTGCCAGCGGTCAGGGGCTATTTTCCTACGAGCAGTACTTC. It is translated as CASGQGLFSYEQYF.

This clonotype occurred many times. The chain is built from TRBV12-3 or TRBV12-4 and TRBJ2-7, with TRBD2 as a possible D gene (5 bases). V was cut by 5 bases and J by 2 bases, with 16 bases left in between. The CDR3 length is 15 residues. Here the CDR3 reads CASSPPRDYAYEQYF. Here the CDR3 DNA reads TGTGCCAGCAGTCCCCCCCGAGACTACGCCTACGAGCAGTACTTC.

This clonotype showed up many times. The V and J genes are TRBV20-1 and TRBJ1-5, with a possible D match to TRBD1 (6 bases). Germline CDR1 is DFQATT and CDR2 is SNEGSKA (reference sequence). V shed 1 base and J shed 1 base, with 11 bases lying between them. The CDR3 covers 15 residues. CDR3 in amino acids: CSARGTVDSNQPQHF. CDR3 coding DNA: TGCAGTGCTAGAGGGACAGTCGACAGCAATCAGCCCCAGCATTTT.

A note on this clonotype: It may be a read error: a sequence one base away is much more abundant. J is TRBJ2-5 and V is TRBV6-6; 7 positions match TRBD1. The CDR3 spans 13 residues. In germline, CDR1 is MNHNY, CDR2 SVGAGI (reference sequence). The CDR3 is CACSTGTVETQYF. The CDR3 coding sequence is TGTGCCTGCAGCACCGGGACAGTAGAGACCCAGTACTTC.

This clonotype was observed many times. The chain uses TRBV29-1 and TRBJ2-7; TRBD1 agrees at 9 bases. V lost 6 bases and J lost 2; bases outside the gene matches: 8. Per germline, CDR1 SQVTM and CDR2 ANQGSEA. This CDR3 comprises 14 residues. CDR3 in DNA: TGCAGCGTCGTCGACAGGGGGAGAACCTACGAGCAGTACTTC. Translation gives CSVVDRGRTYEQYF.

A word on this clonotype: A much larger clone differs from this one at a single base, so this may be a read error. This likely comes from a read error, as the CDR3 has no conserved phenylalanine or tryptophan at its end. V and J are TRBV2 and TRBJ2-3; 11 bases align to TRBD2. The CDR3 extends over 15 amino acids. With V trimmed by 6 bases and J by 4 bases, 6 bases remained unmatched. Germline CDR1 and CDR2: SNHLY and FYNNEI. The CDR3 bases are TGTGCCAGCAGAGCTAGCGGGAGGAGGTCAGATACGCAGTATCTT. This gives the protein CASRASGRRSDTQYL.

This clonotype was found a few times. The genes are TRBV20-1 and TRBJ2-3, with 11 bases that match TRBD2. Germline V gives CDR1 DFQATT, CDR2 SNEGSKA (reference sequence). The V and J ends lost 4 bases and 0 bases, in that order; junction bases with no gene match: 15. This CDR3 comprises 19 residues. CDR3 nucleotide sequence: TGCAGTGCTATAGATTCCGGGTCTAGCGGGAGGACTAGCACAGATACGCAGTATTTT. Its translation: CSAIDSGSSGRTSTDTQYF.

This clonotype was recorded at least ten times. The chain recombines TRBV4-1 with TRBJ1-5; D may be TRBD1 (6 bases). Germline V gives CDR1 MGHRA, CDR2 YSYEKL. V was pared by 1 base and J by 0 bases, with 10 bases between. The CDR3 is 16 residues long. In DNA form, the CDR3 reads TGCGCCAGCAGCCAAGGGACAGTTAATAGCAATCAGCCCCAGCATTTT. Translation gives CASSQGTVNSNQPQHF.

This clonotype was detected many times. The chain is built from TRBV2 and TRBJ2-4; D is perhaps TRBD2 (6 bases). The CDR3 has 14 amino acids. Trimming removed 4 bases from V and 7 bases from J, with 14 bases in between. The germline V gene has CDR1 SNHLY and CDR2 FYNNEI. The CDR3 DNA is TGTGCCAGCAGTGGGGCGCGGGACGGGAACATTCAGTACTTC. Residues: CASSGARDGNIQYF.